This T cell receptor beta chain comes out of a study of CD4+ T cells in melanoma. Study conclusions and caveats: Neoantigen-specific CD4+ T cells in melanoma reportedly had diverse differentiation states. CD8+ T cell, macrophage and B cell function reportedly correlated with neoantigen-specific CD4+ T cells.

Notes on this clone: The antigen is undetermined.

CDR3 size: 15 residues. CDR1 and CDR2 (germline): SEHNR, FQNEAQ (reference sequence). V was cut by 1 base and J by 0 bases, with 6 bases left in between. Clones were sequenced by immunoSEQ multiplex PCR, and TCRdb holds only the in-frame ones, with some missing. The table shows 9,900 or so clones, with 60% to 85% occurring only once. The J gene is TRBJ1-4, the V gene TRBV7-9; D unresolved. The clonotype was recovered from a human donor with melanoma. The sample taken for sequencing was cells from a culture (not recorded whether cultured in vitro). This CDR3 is CASSLVSATNEKLFF. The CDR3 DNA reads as TGTGCCAGCAGCTTAGTTTCTGCAACTAATGAAAAACTGTTTTTT.